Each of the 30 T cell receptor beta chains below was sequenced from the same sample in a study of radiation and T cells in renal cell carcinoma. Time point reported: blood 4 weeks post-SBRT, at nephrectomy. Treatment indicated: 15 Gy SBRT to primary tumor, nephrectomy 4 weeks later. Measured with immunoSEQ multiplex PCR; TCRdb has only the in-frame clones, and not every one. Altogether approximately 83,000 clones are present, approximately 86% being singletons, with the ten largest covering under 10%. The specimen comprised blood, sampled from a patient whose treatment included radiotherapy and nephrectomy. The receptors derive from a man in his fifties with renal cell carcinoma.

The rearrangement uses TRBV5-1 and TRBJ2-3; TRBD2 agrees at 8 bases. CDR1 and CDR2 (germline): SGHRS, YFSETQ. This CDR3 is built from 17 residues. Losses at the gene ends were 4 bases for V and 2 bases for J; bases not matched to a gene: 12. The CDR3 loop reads CASSPGVAGSATDTQYF. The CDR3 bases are TGCGCCAGCAGCCCCGGGGTAGCGGGGTCGGCCACAGATACGCAGTATTTT. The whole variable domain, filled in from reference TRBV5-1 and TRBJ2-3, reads KAGVTQTPRYLIKTRGQQVTLSCSPISGHRSVSWYQQTPGQGLQFLFEYFSETQRNKGNFPGRFSGRQFSNSRSEMNVSTLELGDSALYLCASSPGVAGSATDTQYFGPGTRLTVL.

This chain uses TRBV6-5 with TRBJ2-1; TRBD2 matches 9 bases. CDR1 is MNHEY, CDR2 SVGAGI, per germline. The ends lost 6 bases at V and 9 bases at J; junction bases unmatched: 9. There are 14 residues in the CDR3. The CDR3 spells CASRERGALGEQFF. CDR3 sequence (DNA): TGTGCCAGCAGGGAGCGGGGGGCCCTCGGTGAGCAGTTCTTC.

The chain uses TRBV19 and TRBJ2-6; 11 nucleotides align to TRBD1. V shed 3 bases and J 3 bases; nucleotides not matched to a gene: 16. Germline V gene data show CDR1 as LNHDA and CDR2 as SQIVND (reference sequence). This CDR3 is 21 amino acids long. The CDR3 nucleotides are TGTGCCAGTAGTATCGGGACGGGACAGGGGGTGAGCTTATTTGGGGCCAACGTCCTGACTTTC. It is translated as CASSIGTGQGVSLFGANVLTF.

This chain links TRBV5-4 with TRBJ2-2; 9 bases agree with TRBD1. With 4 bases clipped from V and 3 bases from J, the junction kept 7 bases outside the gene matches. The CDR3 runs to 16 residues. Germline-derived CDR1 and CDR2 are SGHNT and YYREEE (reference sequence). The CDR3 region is CASSPGTGRDTGELFF. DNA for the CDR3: TGTGCCAGCAGCCCAGGGACAGGGAGGGACACCGGGGAGCTGTTTTTT.

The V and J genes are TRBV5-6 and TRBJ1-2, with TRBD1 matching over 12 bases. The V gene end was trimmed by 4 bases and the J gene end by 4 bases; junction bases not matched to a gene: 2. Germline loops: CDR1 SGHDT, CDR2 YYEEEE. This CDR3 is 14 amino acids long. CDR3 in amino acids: CASSGTGGIYGYTF. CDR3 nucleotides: TGTGCCAGCAGCGGGACAGGGGGCATCTATGGCTACACCTTC.

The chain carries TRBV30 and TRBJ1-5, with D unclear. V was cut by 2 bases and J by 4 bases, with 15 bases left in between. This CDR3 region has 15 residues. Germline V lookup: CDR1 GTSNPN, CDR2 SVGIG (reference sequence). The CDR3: CAWSLSGYNNQPQHF. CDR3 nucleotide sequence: TGTGCCTGGAGTCTTTCGGGCTATAATAATCAGCCCCAGCATTTT.

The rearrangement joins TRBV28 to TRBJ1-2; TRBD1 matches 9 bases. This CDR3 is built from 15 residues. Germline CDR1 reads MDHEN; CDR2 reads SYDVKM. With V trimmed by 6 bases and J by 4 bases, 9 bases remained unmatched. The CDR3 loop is CASRQGQGWFYGYTF. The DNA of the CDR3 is TGTGCCAGCAGGCAAGGACAGGGGTGGTTCTATGGCTACACCTTC.

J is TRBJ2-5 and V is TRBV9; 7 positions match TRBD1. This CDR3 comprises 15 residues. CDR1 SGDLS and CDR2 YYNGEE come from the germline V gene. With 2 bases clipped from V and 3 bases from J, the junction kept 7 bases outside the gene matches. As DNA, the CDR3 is TGTGCCAGCAGCGTGGGGACAGAAGAGAAAGAGACCCAGTACTTC. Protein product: CASSVGTEEKETQYF. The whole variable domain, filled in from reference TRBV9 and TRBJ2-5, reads DSGVTQTPKHLITATGQRVTLRCSPRSGDLSVYWYQQSLDQGLQFLIQYYNGEERAKGNILERFSAQQFPDLHSELNLSSLELGDSALYFCASSVGTEEKETQYFGPGTRLLVL.

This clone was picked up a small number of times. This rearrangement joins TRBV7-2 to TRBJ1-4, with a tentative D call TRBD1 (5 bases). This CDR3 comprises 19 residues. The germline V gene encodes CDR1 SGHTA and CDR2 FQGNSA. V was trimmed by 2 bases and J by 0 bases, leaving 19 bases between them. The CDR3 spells CASSLRAPGLGATNEKLFF. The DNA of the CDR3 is TGTGCCAGCAGCTTACGGGCCCCGGGGCTGGGAGCAACTAATGAAAAACTGTTTTTT. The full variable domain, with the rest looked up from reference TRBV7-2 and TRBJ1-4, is GAGVSQSPSNKVTEKGKDVELRCDPISGHTALYWYRQSLGQGLEFLIYFQGNSAPDKSGLPSDRFSAERTGGSVSTLTIQRTQQEDSAVYLCASSLRAPGLGATNEKLFFGSGTQLSVL.

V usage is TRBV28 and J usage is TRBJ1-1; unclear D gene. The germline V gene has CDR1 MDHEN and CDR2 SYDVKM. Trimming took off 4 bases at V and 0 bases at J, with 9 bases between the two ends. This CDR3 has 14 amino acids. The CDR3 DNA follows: TGTGCCAGCAGTTCACAAACTATGAACACTGAAGCTTTCTTT. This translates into CASSSQTMNTEAFF.

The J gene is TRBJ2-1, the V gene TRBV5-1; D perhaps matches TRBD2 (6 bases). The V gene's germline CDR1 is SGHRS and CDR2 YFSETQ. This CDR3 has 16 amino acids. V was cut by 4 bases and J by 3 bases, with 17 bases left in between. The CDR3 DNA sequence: TGCGCCAGCAGCAAAGGGACTTCCCTCCGCTACAATGAGCAGTTCTTC. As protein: CASSKGTSLRYNEQFF.

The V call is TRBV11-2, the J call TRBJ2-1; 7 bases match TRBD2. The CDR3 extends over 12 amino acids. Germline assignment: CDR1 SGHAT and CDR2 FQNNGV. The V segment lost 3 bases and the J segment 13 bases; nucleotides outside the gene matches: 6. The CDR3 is CASSFFAGVQFF. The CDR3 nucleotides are TGTGCCAGCAGCTTCTTCGCGGGGGTACAGTTCTTC.

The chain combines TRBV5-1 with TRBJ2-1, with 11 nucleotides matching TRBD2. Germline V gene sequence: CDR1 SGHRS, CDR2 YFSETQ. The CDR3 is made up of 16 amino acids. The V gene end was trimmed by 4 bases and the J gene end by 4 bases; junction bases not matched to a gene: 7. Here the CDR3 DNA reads TGCGCCAGCAGCGGCATACTAGCGGGGGATTACAATGAGCAGTTCTTC. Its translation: CASSGILAGDYNEQFF.

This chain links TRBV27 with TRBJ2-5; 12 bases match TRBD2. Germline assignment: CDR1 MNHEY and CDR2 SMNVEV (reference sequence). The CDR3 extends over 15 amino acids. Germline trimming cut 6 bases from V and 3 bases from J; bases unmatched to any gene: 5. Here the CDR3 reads CASSSGLAGKETQYF. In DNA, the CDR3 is TGTGCCAGCAGCTCCGGACTAGCGGGGAAAGAGACCCAGTACTTC.

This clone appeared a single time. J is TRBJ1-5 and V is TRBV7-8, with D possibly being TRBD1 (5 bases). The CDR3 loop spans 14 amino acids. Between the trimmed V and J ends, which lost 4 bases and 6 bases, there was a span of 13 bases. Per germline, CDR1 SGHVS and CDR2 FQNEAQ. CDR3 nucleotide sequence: TGTGCCAGCAGCTACTCCCCTCAGGGTCAGCCCCAGCATTTT. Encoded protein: CASSYSPQGQPQHF.

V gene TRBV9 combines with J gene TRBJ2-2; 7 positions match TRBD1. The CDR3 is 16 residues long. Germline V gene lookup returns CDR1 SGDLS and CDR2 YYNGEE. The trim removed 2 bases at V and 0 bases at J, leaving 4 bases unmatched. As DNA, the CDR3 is TGTGCCAGCAGCGTTTTGGGACAGCCGAACACCGGGGAGCTGTTTTTT. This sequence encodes CASSVLGQPNTGELFF.

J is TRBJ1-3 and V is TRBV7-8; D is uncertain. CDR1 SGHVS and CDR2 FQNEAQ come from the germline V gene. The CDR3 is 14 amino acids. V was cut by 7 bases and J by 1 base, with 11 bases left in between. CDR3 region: CASKTGGSGNTIYF. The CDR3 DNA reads TGTGCCAGCAAAACGGGAGGTTCTGGAAACACCATATATTTT.

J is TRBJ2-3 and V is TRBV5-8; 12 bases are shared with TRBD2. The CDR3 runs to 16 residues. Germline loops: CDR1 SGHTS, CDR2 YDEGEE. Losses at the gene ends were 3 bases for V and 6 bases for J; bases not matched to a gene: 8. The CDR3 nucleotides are TGTGCCAGCAGCTCCCGACTAGCGGGAGTCGTGGATACGCAGTATTTT. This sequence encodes CASSSRLAGVVDTQYF.

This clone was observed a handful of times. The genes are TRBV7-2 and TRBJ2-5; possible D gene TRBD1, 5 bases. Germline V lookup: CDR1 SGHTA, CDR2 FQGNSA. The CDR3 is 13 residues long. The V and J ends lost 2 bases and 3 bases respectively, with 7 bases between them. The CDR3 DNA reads TGTGCCAGCAGCTTATGGACAAAAGAGACCCAGTACTTC. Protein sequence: CASSLWTKETQYF.

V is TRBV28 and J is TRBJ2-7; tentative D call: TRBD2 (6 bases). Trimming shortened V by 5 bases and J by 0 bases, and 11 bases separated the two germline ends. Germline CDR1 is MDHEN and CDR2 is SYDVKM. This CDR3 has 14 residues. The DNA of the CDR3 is TGTGCCAGCAGTGGACTATCCGACTCCTACGAGCAGTACTTC. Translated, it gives CASSGLSDSYEQYF.

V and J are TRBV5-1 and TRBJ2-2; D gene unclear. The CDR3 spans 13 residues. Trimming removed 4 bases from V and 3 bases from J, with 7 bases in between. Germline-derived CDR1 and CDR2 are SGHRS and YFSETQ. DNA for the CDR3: TGCGCCAGCAGCATTGGGTACACCGGGGAGCTGTTTTTT. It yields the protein CASSIGYTGELFF.

The chain's CDR3 is CASSLGAQTYEQYF. The CDR3 coding sequence is TGTGCCAGCTCACTGGGGGCCCAAACCTACGAGCAGTACTTC. This rearrangement joins TRBV18 to TRBJ2-7; tentative D call: TRBD1 (6 bases). The CDR3 totals 14 residues. The V gene's germline CDR1 is KGHSH and CDR2 LQKENI. V lost 4 bases to trimming and J lost 2 bases, with 12 bases between them.

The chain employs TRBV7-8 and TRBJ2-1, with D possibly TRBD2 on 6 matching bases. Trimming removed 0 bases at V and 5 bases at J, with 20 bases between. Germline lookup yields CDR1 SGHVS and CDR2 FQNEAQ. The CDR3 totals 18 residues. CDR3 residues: CASSLAPTYRDFNNEQFF. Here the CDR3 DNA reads TGTGCCAGCAGCTTAGCTCCCACTTACCGGGACTTCAACAATGAGCAGTTCTTC.

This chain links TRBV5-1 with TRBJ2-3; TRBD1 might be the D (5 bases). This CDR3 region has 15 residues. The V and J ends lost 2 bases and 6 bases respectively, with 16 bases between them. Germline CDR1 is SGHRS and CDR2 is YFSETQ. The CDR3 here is CASSFSLLGPDTQYF. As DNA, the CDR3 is TGCGCCAGCAGCTTTTCGTTGTTGGGGCCTGATACGCAGTATTTT.

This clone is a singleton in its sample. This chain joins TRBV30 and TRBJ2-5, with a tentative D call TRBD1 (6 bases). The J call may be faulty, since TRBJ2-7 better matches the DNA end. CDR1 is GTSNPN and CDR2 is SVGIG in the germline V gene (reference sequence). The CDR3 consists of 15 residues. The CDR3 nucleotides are TGTGCCTGGAGTTTAACAGGGAAGGGCTCGGGCGAGCAGTACTTC. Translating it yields CAWSLTGKGSGEQYF.

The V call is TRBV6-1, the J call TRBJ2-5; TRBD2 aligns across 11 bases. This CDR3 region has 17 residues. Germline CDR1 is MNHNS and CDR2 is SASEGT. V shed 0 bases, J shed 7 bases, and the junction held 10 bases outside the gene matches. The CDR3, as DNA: TGTGCCAGCAGTGAAGCGCGTTTGACTAGCGGGATTCTGACCCAGTACTTC. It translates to CASSEARLTSGILTQYF.

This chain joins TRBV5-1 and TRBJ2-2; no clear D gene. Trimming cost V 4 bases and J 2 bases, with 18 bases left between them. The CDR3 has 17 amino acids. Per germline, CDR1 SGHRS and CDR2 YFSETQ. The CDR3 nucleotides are TGCGCCAGCAGCGGTACCGGTGGTAACCTAAACACCGGGGAGCTGTTTTTT. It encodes CASSGTGGNLNTGELFF.

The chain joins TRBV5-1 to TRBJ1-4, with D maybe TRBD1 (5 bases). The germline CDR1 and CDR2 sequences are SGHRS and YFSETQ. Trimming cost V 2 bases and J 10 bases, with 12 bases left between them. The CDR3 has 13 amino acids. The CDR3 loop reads CASSLGDLGKLFF. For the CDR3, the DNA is TGCGCCAGCAGCTTAGGGGATCTAGGAAAACTGTTTTTT.

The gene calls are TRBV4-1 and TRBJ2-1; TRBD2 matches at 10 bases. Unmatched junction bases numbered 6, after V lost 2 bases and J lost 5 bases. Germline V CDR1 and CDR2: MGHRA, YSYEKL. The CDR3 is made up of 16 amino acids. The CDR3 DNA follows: TGCGCCAGCAGCCAAACAGGGACTAGCGTCGACAATGAGCAGTTCTTC. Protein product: CASSQTGTSVDNEQFF.

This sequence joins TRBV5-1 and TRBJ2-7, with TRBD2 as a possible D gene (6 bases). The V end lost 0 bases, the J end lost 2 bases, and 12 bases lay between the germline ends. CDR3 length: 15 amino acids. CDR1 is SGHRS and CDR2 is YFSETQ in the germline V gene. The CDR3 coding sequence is TGCGCCAGCAGCTTGGTCATAGCGGAGACCTACGAGCAGTACTTC. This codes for CASSLVIAETYEQYF.